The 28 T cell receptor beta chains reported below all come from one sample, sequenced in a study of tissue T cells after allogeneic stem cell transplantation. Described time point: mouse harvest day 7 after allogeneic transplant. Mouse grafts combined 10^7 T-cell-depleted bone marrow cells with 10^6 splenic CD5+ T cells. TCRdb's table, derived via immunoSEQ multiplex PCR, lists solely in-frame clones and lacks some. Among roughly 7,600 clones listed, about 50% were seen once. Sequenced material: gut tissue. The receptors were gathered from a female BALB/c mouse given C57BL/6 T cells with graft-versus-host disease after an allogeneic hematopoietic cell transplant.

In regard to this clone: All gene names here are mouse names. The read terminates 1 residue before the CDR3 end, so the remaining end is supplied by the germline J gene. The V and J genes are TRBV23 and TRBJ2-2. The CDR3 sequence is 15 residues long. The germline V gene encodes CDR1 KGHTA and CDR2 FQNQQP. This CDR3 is CSSTQGQTNTGQLYF. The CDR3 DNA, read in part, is TGCTCCAGCACCCAAGGGCAGACAAACACCGGGCAGCTCTAC. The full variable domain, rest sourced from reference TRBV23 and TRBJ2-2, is DAAVTQKPRYLIKMKGQEAEMKCIPEKGHTAVFWYQQKQSKELKFLIYFQNQQPLDQIDMVKERFSAVCPSSSLCSLGIRTCEAEDSALYLCSSTQGQTNTGQLYFGEGSKLTVL.

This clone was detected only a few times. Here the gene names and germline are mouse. The part of the CDR3 DNA that was read is TGTGCCAGCTCTCTCGATGAGGGGTATAACAACCAGGCTCCGCTT. As protein: CASSLDEGYNNQAPL. The entire CDR3 sequence reads CASSLDEGYNNQAPLF. The chain has TRBV12-1 and TRBJ1-5; D is possibly TRBD1 (5 bases). Coverage ceases 1 residue before the CDR3 finishes, and the germline J gene fills in the end. This CDR3 region has 16 residues. Germline loops: CDR1 SGHSN, CDR2 HYEKVE. V was pared by 0 bases and J by 0 bases, with 11 bases between.

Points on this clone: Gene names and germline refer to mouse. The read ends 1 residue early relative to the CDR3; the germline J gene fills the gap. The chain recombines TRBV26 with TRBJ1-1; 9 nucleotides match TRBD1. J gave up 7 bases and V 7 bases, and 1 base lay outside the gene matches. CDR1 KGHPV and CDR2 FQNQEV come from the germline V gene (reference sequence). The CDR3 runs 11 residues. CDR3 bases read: TGTGCCAGCAACAGGGGGCAAGAAGTCTTC. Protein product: CASNRGQEVF. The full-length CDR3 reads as CASNRGQEVFF. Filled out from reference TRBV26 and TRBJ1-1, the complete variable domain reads NSKVIQTPRYLVKGQGQKAKMRCIPEKGHPVVFWYQQNKNNEFKFLINFQNQEVLQQIDMTEKRFSAECPSNSPCSLEIQSSEAGDSALYLCASNRGQEVFFGKGTRLTVV.

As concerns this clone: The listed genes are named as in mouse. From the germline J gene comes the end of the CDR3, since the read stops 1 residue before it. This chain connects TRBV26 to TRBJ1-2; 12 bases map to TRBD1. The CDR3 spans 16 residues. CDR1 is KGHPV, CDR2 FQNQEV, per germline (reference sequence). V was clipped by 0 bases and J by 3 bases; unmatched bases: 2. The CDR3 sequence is CASSLSGTGGDSDYTF. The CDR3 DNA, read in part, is TGTGCCAGCAGTCTGTCGGGGACAGGGGGCGACTCCGACTACACC.

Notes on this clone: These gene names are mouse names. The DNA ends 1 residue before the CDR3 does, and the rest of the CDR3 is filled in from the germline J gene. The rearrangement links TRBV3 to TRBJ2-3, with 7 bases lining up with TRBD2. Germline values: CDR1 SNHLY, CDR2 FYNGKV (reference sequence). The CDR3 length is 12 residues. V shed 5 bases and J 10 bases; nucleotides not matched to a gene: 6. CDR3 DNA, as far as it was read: TGTGCCAGCAGCCCAAGACTGGGCCCGCTGTAT. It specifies CASSPRLGPLY. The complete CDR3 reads CASSPRLGPLYF.

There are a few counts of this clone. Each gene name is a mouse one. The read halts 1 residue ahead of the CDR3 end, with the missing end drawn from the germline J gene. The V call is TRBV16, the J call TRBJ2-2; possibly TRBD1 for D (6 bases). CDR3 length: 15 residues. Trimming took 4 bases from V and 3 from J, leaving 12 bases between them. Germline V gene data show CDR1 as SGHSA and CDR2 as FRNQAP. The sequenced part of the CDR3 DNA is TGTGCAAGCAGCTCCAGGGGAAGGGACACCGGGCAGCTCTAC. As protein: CASSSRGRDTGQLY. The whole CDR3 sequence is CASSSRGRDTGQLYF.

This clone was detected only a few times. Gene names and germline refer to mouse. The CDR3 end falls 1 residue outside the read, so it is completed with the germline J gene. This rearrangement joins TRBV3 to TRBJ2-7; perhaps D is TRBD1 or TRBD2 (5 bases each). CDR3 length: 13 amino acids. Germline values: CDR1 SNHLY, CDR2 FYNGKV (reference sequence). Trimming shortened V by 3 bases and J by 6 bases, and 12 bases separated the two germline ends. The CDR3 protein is CASSLSGVSEQYF. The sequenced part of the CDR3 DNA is TGTGCCAGCAGCTTGTCGGGGGTTAGTGAACAGTAC.

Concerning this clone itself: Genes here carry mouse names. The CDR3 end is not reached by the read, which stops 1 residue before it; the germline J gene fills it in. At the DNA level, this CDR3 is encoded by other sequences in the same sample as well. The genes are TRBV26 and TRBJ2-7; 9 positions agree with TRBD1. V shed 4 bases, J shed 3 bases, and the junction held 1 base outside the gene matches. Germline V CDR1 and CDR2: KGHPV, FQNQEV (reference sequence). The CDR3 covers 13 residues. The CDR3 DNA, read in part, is TGTGCCAGCAGTCGGGGACAGGGCTATGAACAGTAC. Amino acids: CASSRGQGYEQY. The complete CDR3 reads CASSRGQGYEQYF.

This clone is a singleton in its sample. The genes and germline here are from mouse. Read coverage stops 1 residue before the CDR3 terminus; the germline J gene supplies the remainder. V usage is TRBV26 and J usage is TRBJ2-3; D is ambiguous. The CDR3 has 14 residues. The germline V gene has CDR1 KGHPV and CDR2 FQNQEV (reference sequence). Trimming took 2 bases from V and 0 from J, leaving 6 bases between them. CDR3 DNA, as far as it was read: TGTGCCAGCAGTCTGGGATCTAGTGCAGAAACGCTGTAT. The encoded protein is CASSLGSSAETLY. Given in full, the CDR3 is CASSLGSSAETLYF.

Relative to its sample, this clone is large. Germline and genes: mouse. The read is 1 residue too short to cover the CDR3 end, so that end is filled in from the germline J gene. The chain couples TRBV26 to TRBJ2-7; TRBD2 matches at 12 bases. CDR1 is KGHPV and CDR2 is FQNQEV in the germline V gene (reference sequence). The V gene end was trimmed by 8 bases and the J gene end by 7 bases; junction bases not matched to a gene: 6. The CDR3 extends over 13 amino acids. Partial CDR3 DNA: TGTGCCAGCCGGGACTGGGGGGATCGGGAACAGTAC. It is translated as CASRDWGDREQY. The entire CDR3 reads CASRDWGDREQYF.

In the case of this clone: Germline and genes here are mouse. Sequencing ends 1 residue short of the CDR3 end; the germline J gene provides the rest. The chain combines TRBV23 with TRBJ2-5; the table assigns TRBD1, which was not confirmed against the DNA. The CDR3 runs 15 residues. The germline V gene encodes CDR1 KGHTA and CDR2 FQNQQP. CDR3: CSSSQGQGRGDTQYF. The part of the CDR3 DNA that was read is TGCTCCAGCAGTCAAGGACAGGGGCGAGGAGACACCCAGTAC.

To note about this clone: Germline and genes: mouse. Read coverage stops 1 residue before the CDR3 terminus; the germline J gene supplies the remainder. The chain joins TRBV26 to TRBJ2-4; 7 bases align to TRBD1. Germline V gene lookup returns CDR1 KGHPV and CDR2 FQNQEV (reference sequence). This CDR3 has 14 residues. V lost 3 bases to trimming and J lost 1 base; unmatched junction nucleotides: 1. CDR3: CASSLQGRQNTLYF. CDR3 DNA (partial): TGTGCCAGCAGTCTACAGGGGCGTCAAAACACCTTGTAC.

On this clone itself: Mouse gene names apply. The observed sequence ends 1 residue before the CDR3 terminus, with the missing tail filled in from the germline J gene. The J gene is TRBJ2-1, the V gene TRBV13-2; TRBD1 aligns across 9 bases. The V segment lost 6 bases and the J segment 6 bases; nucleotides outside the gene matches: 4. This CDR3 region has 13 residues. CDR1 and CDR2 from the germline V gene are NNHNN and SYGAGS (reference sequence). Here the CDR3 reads CASARDRVAEQFF. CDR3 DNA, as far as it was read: TGTGCCAGCGCCCGGGACAGGGTTGCTGAGCAGTTC.

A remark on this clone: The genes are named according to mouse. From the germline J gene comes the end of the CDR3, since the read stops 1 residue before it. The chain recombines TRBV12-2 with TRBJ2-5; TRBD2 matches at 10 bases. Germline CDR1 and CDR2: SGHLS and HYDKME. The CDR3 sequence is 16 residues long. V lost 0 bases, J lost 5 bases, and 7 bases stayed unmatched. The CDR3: CASSLSLGGQGDTQYF. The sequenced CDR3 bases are TGTGCCAGCTCTCTCTCGCTGGGGGGGCAGGGAGACACCCAGTAC.

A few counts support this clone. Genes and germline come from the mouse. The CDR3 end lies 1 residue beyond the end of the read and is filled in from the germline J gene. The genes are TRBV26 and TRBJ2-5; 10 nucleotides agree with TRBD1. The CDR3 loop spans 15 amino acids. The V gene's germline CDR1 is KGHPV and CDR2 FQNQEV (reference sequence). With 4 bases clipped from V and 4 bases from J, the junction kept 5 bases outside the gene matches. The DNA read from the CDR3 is TGTGCCAGCAGTCCTTGGGACAGGGGAGAAGACACCCAGTAC. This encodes CASSPWDRGEDTQY. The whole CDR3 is CASSPWDRGEDTQYF.

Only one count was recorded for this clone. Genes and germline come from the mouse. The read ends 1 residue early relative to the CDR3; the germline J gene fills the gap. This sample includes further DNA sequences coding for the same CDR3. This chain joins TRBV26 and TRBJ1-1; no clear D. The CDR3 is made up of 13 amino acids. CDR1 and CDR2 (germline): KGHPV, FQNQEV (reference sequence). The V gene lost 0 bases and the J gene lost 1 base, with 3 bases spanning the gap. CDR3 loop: CASSLSGNTEVFF. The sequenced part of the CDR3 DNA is TGTGCCAGCAGTCTGTCTGGAAACACAGAAGTCTTC.

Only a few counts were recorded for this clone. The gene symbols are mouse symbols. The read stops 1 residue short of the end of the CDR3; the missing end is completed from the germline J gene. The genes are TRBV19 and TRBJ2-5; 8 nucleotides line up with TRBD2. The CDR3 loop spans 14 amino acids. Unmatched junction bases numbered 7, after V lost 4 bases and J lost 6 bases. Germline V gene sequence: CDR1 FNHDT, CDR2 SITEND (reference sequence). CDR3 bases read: TGTGCCAGCAGTTCCGACTGGGGAGGGGACACCCAGTAC. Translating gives CASSSDWGGDTQY. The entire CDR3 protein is CASSSDWGGDTQYF.

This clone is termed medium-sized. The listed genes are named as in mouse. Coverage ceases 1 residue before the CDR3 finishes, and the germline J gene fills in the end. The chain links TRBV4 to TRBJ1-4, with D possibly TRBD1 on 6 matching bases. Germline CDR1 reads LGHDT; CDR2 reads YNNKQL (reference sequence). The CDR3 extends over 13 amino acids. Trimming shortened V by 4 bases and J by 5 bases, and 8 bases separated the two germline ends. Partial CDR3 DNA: TGTGCCAGCAGCTTTACAGGGAACGAAAGATTATTT. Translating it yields CASSFTGNERLF. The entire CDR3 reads CASSFTGNERLFF.

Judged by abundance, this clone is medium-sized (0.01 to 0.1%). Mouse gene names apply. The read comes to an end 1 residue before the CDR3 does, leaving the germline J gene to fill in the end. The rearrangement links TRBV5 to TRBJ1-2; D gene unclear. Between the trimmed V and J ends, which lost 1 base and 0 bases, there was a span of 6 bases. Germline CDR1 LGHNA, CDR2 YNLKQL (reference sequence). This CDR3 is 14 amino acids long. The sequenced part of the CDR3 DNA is TGTGCCAGCAGCCAAGGACCTGCAAACTCCGACTACACC. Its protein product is CASSQGPANSDYT. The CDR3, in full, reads CASSQGPANSDYTF.

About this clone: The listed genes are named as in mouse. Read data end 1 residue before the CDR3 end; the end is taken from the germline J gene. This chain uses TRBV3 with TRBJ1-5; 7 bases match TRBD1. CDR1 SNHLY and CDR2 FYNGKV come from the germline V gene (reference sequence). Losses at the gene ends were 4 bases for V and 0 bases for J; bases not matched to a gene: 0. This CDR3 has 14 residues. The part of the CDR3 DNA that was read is TGTGCCAGCAGCTACAGGGGTAACAACCAGGCTCCGCTT. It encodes CASSYRGNNQAPL. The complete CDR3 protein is CASSYRGNNQAPLF.

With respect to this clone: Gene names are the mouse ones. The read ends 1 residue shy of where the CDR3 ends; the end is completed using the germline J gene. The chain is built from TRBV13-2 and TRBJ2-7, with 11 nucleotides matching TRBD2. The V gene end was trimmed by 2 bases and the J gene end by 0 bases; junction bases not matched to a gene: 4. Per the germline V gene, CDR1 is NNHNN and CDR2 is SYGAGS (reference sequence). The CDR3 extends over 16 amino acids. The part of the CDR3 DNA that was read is TGTGCCAGCGGTGAGGACTGGGGGGAGGGCTCCTATGAACAGTAC. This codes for CASGEDWGEGSYEQY. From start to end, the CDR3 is CASGEDWGEGSYEQYF.

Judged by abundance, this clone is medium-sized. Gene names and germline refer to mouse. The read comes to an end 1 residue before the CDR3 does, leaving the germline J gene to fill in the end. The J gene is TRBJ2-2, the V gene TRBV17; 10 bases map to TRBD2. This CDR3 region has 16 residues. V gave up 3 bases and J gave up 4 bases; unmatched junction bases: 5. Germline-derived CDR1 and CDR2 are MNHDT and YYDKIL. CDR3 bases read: TGTGCTAGCAGTAGGCCTGGGGGGGCCGGCACCGGGCAGCTCTAC. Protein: CASSRPGGAGTGQLY. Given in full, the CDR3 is CASSRPGGAGTGQLYF.

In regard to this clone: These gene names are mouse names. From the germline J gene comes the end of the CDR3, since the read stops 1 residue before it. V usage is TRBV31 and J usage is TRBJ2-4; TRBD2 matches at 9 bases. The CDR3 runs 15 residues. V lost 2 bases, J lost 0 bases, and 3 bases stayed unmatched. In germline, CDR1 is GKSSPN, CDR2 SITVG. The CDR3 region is CAWSTWGGSQNTLYF. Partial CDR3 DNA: TGTGCCTGGAGTACCTGGGGGGGTAGTCAAAACACCTTGTAC.

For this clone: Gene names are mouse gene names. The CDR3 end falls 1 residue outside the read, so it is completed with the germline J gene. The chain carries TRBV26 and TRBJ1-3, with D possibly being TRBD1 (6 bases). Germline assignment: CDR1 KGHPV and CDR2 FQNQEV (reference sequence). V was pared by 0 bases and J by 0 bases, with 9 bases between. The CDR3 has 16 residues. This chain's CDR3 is CASSLSGGHSGNTLYF. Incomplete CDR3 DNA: TGTGCCAGCAGTCTGTCGGGGGGGCATTCTGGAAATACGCTCTAT.

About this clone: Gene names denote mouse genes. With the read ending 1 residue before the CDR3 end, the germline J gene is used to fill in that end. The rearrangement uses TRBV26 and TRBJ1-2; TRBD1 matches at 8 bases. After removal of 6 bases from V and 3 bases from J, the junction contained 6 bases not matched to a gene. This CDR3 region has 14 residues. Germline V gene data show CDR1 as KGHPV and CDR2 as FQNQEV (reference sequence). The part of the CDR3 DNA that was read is TGTGCCAGCAGCCGCAGGGGGCGCGACTCCGACTACACC. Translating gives CASSRRGRDSDYT. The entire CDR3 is CASSRRGRDSDYTF.

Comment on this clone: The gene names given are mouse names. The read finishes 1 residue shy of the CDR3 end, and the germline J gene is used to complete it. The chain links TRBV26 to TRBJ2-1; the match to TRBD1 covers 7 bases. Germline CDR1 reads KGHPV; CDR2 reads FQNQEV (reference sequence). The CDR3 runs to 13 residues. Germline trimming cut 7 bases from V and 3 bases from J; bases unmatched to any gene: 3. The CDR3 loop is CASTRDSYAEQFF. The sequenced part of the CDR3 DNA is TGTGCCAGCACCCGGGACAGCTATGCTGAGCAGTTC.

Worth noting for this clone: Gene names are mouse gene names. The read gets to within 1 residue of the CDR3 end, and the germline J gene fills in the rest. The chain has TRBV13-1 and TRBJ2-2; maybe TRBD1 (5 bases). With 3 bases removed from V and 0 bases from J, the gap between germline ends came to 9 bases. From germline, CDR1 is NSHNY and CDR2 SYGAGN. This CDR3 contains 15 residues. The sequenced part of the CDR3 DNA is TGTGCCAGCAGTGCTGACAGATCAAACACCGGGCAGCTCTAC. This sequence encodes CASSADRSNTGQLY. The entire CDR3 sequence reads CASSADRSNTGQLYF.

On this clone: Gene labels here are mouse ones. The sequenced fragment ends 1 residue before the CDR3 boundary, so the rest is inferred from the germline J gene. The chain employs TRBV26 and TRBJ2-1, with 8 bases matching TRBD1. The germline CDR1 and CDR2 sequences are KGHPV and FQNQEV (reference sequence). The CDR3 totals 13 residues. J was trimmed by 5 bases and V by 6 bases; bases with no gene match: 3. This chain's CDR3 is CASSLDRDAEQFF. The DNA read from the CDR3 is TGTGCCAGCAGCCTGGACAGGGATGCTGAGCAGTTC.